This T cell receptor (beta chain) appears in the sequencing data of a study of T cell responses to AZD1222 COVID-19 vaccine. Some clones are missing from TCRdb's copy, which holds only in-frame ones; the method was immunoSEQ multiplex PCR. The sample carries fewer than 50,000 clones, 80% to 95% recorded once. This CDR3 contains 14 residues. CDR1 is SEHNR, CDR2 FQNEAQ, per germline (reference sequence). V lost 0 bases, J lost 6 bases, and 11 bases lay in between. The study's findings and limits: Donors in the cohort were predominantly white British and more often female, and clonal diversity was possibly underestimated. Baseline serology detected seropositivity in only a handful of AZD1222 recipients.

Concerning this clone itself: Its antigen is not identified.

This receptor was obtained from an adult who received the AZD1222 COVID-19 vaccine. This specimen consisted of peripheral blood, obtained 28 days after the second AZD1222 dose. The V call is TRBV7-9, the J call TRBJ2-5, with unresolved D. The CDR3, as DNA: TGTGCCAGCAGCTTAGCTGGTGGGGTGCAGACCCAGTACTTC. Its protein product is CASSLAGGVQTQYF.